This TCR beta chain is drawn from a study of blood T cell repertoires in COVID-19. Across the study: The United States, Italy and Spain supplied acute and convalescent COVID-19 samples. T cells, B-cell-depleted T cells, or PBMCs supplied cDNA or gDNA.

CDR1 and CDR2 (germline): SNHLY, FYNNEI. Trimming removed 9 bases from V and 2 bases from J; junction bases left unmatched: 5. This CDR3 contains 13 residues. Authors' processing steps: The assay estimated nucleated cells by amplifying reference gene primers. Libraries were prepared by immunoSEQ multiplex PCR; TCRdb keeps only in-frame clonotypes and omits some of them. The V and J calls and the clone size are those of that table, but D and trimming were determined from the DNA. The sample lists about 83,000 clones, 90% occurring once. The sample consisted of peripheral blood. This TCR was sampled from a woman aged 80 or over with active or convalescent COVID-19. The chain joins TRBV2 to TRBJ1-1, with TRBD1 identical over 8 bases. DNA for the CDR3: TGTGCCAGTCAAGGACAGGGCAACACTGAAGCTTTCTTT. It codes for CASQGQGNTEAFF.